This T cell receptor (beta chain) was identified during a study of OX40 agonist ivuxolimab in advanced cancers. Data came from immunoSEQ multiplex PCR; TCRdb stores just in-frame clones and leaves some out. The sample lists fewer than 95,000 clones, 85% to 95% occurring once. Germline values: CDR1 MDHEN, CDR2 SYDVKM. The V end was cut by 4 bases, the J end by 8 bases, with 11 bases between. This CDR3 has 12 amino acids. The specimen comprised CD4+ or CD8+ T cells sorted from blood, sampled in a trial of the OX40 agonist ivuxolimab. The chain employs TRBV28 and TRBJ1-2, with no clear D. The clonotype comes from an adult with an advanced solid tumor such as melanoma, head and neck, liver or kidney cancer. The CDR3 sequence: CASSSIRRGYTF. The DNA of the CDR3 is TGTGCCAGCAGTTCAATTAGGAGAGGCTACACCTTC.